These 6 T cell receptor beta chains share one sample of origin, sequenced in a study of CD8+CD57+ T cells in acquired aplastic anemia. An expansion of CD8+CD57+ cells by flow cytometry had been shown in patients chosen for sequencing. Profiles of TCR beta VDJ and CDR3 were generated from a genomic DNA template. MiXCR was run by TCRdb on the reads, yielding one entry per CDR3 protein. This repertoire shows approximately 190,000 distinct CDR3 sequences, roughly half found once; its top ten account for approximately 9.7%. The sequencing sample was made of sorted CD4+, CD8+, or CD8+CD57+ T cells (not recorded which) from PBMCs. These receptors came from a human donor with aplastic anemia.

This clonotype was seen repeatedly, ten times or more. The V and J genes are TRBV19 and TRBJ1-6, with 9 positions matching TRBD1. Per germline, CDR1 LNHDA and CDR2 SQIVND (reference sequence). The CDR3 has 18 residues. The V and J ends lost 6 bases and 5 bases, in that order; junction bases with no gene match: 14. CDR3 nucleotide sequence: TGTGCCAGTAGCGGAGAACTTGCCCGGGACAGGGATAATTCACCCCTCCACTTT. Amino acid sequence: CASSGELARDRDNSPLHF.

V usage is TRBV12-3 or TRBV12-4 and J usage is TRBJ2-1, with D perhaps being TRBD1 or TRBD2 (5 bases each). Trimming shortened V by 3 bases and J by 10 bases, and 13 bases separated the two germline ends. The length of the CDR3 is 13 residues. The CDR3 spells CASSLGETPEQFF. CDR3 nucleotides: TGTGCCAGCAGTTTGGGGGAGACGCCAGAGCAGTTCTTC.

This clonotype appeared many times. This rearrangement joins TRBV19 to TRBJ1-3, with TRBD1 identical over 7 bases. Unmatched junction bases numbered 6, after V lost 6 bases and J lost 1 base. CDR1 and CDR2 from the germline V gene are LNHDA and SQIVND (reference sequence). The CDR3 totals 15 residues. CDR3 nucleotide sequence: TGTGCCAGTAGCATCGACAGGGTATCTGGAAACACCATATATTTT. Protein: CASSIDRVSGNTIYF.

V gene TRBV14 combines with J gene TRBJ2-7; 10 nucleotides match TRBD1. Germline CDR1 SGHDN, CDR2 FVKESK. CDR3 length: 16 residues. The junction had 13 bases not matched to a gene; V was cut back by 5 bases and J by 6 bases. The chain's CDR3 is CASSAGRDRGVGEQYF. CDR3 DNA sequence: TGTGCCAGCAGCGCGGGCCGGGACAGGGGAGTGGGCGAGCAGTACTTC.

Regarding this clonotype: Here the CDR3 omits its conserved ending phenylalanine or tryptophan, so a read error is the likely source. The chain joins TRBV2 to TRBJ2-1; D is undetermined. Looked up from germline, CDR1 is SNHLY and CDR2 is FYNNEI. The CDR3 consists of 15 residues. Trimming left V 7 bases short and J 4 bases short, with 17 bases between. CDR3 sequence: CASTPRPRLYNEQFL. CDR3 nucleotides: TGTGCCAGCACCCCCCGGCCCCGCTTATACAATGAGCAGTTCCTC.

This clonotype occurred a few times. The chain couples TRBV20-1 to TRBJ2-7; no clear D gene. With 3 bases removed from V and 4 bases from J, the gap between germline ends came to 13 bases. CDR1 and CDR2 from the germline V gene are DFQATT and SNEGSKA (reference sequence). The length of the CDR3 is 13 residues. CDR3 region: CSARDDWAYEQYF. The DNA for the CDR3 is TGCAGTGCTAGGGACGACTGGGCGTACGAGCAGTACTTC.